One sample yielded the 15 T cell receptor beta chains listed below, sequenced in a study of radiotherapy plus CTLA-4 blockade in lung cancer. The repertoire was sequenced with immunoSEQ multiplex PCR; TCRdb's copy has only in-frame clones and lacks some. Here the sample spans 65,000 to 85,000 clones, roughly 76% being singletons. The sample here was peripheral blood, taken from a patient treated with radiotherapy plus ipilimumab. These receptors originate from a human donor with non-small cell lung cancer whose response to radiotherapy plus ipilimumab could not be evaluated. Some clones in this sample may be carry-over from other donors' samples.

CDR3 residues: CASSEAGGGQPQHF. The CDR3 DNA reads as TGTGCCAGCAGTGAGGCAGGGGGCGGCCAGCCCCAGCATTTT. The chain couples TRBV6-1 to TRBJ1-5, with 8 bases that match TRBD1. Germline V CDR1 and CDR2: MNHNS, SASEGT. This CDR3 has 14 residues. After removal of 3 bases from V and 7 bases from J, the junction contained 5 bases not matched to a gene.

The rearrangement links TRBV5-6 to TRBJ2-2, with D possibly being TRBD2 (6 bases). Trimming stripped 0 bases from V and 5 bases from J, with 11 bases between. The CDR3 spans 15 residues. Germline assignment: CDR1 SGHDT and CDR2 YYEEEE. CDR3 sequence: CASSLGGAPTGELFF. The CDR3 DNA reads as TGTGCCAGCAGCTTGGGCGGGGCCCCGACCGGGGAGCTGTTTTTT.

The chain has TRBV27 and TRBJ1-1; D possibly corresponds to TRBD1 (5 bases). V was shortened by 6 bases and J by 6 bases, with 26 bases between the two germline ends. The CDR3 totals 17 residues. Germline CDR1 and CDR2: MNHEY and SMNVEV (reference sequence). As DNA, the CDR3 is TGTGCCAGCAGCCGGGGGAGTTGGGGGACCCTTGCCGCTGAAGCTTTCTTT. Translated, it gives CASSRGSWGTLAAEAFF.

This chain joins TRBV18 and TRBJ1-1, with D perhaps TRBD1 (6 bases). CDR1 and CDR2 from the germline V gene are KGHSH and LQKENI. The CDR3 length is 14 residues. V shed 3 bases and J shed 3 bases, with 11 bases lying between them. Here the CDR3 reads CASSPQGWDTEAFF. DNA for the CDR3: TGTGCCAGCTCACCCCAGGGGTGGGACACTGAAGCTTTCTTT.

This chain links TRBV7-3 with TRBJ2-5, with D possibly matching TRBD1 (6 bases). CDR3 length: 14 amino acids. The V and J ends lost 4 bases and 2 bases respectively, with 11 bases between them. Germline CDR1 reads SGHTA; CDR2 reads FQGTGA. The CDR3 spells CASSSSQGQETQYF. The CDR3 region has the DNA TGTGCCAGCAGCTCGTCACAGGGTCAAGAGACCCAGTACTTC.

A few counts support this clone. The rearrangement joins TRBV5-1 to TRBJ1-1; possibly TRBD1 for D (6 bases). V dropped 0 bases and J dropped 3 bases, with 15 bases sitting between them. Germline CDR1 SGHRS, CDR2 YFSETQ. The CDR3 spans 16 residues. The chain's CDR3 is CASSLESGEGDTEAFF. CDR3 DNA: TGCGCCAGCAGCTTGGAGTCCGGGGAGGGGGACACTGAAGCTTTCTTT.

The CDR3 reads CASLLGQMNTEAFF. The CDR3 DNA reads TGTGCCAGCCTTCTGGGACAGATGAACACTGAAGCTTTCTTT. V and J are TRBV28 and TRBJ1-1; 7 bases map to TRBD1. CDR1 MDHEN and CDR2 SYDVKM come from the germline V gene. This CDR3 is 14 amino acids long. The J segment lost 0 bases and the V segment lost 8 bases, leaving 6 bases of the junction unmatched.

The chain uses TRBV5-1 and TRBJ2-7; 10 nucleotides align to TRBD1. V dropped 2 bases and J dropped 0; count of bases not matched to a gene: 11. The CDR3 has 18 amino acids. Germline CDR1 SGHRS, CDR2 YFSETQ. CDR3 region: CASSFGSPGTGDSYEQYF. The CDR3, as DNA: TGCGCCAGCAGCTTTGGGTCTCCCGGGACAGGGGACTCCTACGAGCAGTACTTC.

The chain employs TRBV30 and TRBJ2-3; 7 positions match TRBD1. Looked up from germline, CDR1 is GTSNPN and CDR2 is SVGIG (reference sequence). V lost 5 bases to trimming and J lost 1 base; unmatched junction nucleotides: 9. The CDR3 extends over 15 amino acids. The CDR3 sequence is CAWSGQALGTDTQYF. For the CDR3, the DNA is TGTGCCTGGTCCGGACAGGCCCTAGGCACAGATACGCAGTATTTT.

V is TRBV28 and J is TRBJ1-6, with unresolved D. The CDR3 totals 15 residues. Germline loops: CDR1 MDHEN, CDR2 SYDVKM. Deletions cut 4 bases from V and 7 bases from J, with 14 bases between. CDR3 loop: CASSSTPSRNSPLHF. For the CDR3, the DNA is TGTGCCAGCAGTTCTACGCCTTCACGGAATTCACCCCTCCACTTT.

This rearrangement joins TRBV5-6 to TRBJ1-2; 8 bases line up with TRBD1. Germline CDR1 is SGHDT and CDR2 is YYEEEE. The CDR3 is 14 residues long. Germline trimming cut 0 bases from V and 7 bases from J; bases unmatched to any gene: 5. The CDR3 is CASSLARTGIGYTF. CDR3 DNA sequence: TGTGCCAGCAGCTTGGCCCGGACAGGGATTGGCTACACCTTC.

The chain is built from TRBV15 and TRBJ1-2; 7 bases match TRBD1. Germline CDR1 reads LNHNV; CDR2 reads YYDKDF (reference sequence). This CDR3 region has 13 residues. V lost 3 bases, J lost 6 bases, and 4 bases stayed unmatched. In DNA form, the CDR3 reads TGTGCCACCAGCAGCAGGGGGAGAGATGGCTACACCTTC. It yields the protein CATSSRGRDGYTF.

The chain employs TRBV10-3 and TRBJ2-5; the D gene is possibly TRBD2 (5 bases). The CDR3 has 17 residues. Trimming pared 3 bases from V and 4 bases from J, leaving 21 bases between. Germline lookup yields CDR1 ENHRY and CDR2 SYGVKD. Here the CDR3 DNA reads TGTGCCATCAGTGAACGGGATGGGCGGGCCTACCCAGAGACCCAGTACTTC. It specifies CAISERDGRAYPETQYF.

This clone was observed once. The V call is TRBV7-3, the J call TRBJ2-7, with 11 positions matching TRBD1. V lost 2 bases, J lost 6 bases, and 0 bases stayed unmatched. Germline V lookup: CDR1 SGHTA, CDR2 FQGTGA. This CDR3 has 13 amino acids. CDR3 sequence: CASSLGTGGEQYF. The CDR3 DNA reads as TGTGCCAGCAGCTTAGGGACAGGGGGCGAGCAGTACTTC.

The chain uses TRBV9 and TRBJ2-3; 7 nucleotides agree with TRBD1. This CDR3 is built from 14 residues. CDR1 is SGDLS and CDR2 is YYNGEE in the germline V gene. The V segment lost 1 base and the J segment 6 bases; nucleotides outside the gene matches: 5. The CDR3 is CASSVTGVRDTQYF. DNA of the CDR3: TGTGCCAGCAGCGTAACAGGGGTTCGGGATACGCAGTATTTT.